This T cell receptor (beta chain) was identified in a study of blood T cells in healthy people across ages. Overall study findings and caveats: Underestimates were what the diversity estimates from one million T cells were considered to be.

The CDR3 has 12 residues. V gave up 5 bases and J gave up 5 bases, with 10 bases separating them. Germline V gene lookup returns CDR1 PRHDT and CDR2 FYEKMQ (reference sequence). Primers used in a second PCR of roughly 7 to 12 cycles were a sample-barcoded 5' primer and a J-beta primer mix. TCRdb recomputed calls from the 5' RACE reads with MiXCR, one row per CDR3 protein. The repertoire holds around 1,900,000 distinct CDR3 sequences, around 42% seen once, with roughly 23% in the top ten. Comment on this clonotype: Antigen specificity is unknown.

This TCR came from a human donor in good health. The sample comprised blood. The rearrangement uses TRBV13 and TRBJ2-7; maybe TRBD1 (6 bases). CDR3 in amino acids: CASSTQGHEQYF. The CDR3, as DNA: TGTGCCAGCAGCACTCAGGGGCACGAGCAGTACTTC.